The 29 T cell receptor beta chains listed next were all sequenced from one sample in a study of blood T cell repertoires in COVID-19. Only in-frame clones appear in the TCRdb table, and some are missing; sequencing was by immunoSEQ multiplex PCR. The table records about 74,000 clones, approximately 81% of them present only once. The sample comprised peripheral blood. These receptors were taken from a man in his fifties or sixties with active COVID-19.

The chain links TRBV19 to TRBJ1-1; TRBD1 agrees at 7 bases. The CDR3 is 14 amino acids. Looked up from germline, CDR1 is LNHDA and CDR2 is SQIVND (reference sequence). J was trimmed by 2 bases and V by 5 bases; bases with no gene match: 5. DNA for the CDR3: TGTGCCAGTAGTTTGACAGGGTTTAACACTGAAGCTTTCTTT. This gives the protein CASSLTGFNTEAFF.

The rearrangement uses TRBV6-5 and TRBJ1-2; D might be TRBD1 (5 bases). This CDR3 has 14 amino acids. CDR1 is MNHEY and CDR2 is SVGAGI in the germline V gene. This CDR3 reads CANSRGLAGVGYTF. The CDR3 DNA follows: TGTGCGAACAGTAGGGGACTCGCGGGGGTTGGCTACACCTTC.

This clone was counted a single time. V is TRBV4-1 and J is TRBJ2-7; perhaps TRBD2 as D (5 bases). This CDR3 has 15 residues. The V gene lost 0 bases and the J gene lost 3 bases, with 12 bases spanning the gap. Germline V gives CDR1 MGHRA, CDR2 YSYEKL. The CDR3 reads CASSQEDRERYEQYF. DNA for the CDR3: TGCGCCAGCAGCCAAGAGGATAGGGAGCGCTACGAGCAGTACTTC.

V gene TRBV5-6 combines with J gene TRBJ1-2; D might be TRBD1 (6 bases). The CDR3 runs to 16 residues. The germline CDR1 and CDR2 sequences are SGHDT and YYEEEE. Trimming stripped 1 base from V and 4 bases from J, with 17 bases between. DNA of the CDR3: TGTGCCAGCAGCTTGAGCGGAGGGGGGGAAGTCTATGGCTACACCTTC. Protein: CASSLSGGGEVYGYTF. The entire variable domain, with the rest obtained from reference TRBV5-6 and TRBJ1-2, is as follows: DAGVTQSPTHLIKTRGQQVTLRCSPKSGHDTVSWYQQALGQGPQFIFQYYEEEERQRGNFPDRFSGHQFPNYSSELNVNALLLGDSALYLCASSLSGGGEVYGYTFGSGTRLTVV.

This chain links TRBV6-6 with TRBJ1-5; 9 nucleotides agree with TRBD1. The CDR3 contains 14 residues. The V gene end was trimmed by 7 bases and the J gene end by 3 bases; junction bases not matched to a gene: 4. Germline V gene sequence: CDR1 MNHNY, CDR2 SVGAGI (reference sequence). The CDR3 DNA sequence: TGTGCCAGCACCGGACAGGGGCCCAATCAGCCCCAGCATTTT. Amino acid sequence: CASTGQGPNQPQHF.

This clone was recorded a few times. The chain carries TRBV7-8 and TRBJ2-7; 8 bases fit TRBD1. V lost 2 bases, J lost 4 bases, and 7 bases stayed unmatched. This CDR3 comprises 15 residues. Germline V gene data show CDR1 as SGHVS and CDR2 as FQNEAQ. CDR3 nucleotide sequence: TGTGCCAGCAGCTTATCCCTCCACAGGGGGTACGAGCAGTACTTC. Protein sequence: CASSLSLHRGYEQYF.

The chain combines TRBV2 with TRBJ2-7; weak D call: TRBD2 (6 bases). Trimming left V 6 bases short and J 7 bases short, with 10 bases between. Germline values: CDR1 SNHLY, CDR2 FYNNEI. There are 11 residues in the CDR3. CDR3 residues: CASRMEGEQYF. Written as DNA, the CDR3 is TGTGCCAGCAGAATGGAGGGAGAGCAGTACTTC. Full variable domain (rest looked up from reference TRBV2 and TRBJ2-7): EPEVTQTPSHQVTQMGQEVILRCVPISNHLYFYWYRQILGQKVEFLVSFYNNEISEKSEIFDDQFSVERPDGSNFTLKIRSTKLEDSAMYFCASRMEGEQYFGPGTRLTVT.

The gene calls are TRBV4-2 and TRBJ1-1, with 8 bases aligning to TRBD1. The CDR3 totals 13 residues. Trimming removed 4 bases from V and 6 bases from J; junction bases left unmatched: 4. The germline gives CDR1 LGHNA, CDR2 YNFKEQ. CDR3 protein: CASSPGTGPEAFF. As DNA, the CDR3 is TGTGCCAGCAGCCCTGGGACAGGTCCTGAAGCTTTCTTT.

CDR3 nucleotide sequence: TGTGCCAGCAGTGATAGGGGGGGAGGCCGAGGTCAGCCCCAGCATTTT. Amino acids: CASSDRGGGRGQPQHF. The chain links TRBV2 to TRBJ1-5; D possibly corresponds to TRBD1 (6 bases). Trimming stripped 3 bases from V and 6 bases from J, with 18 bases between. The CDR3 extends over 16 amino acids. Per germline, CDR1 SNHLY and CDR2 FYNNEI.

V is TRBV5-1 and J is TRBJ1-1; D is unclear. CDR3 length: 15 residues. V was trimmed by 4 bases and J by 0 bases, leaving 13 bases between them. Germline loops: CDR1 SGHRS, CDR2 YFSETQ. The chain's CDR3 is CASSPWGEMNTEAFF. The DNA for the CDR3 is TGCGCCAGCAGCCCCTGGGGAGAGATGAACACTGAAGCTTTCTTT.

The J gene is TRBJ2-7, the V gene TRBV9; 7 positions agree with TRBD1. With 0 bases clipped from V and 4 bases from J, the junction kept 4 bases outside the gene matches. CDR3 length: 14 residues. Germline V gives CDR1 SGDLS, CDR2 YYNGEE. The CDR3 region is CASSVGIQGYEQYF. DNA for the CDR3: TGTGCCAGCAGCGTAGGGATACAGGGGTACGAGCAGTACTTC.

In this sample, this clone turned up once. The CDR3 reads CASIRQAGTEAFF. CDR3 DNA: TGTGCCAGCATAAGACAGGCGGGCACTGAAGCTTTCTTT. This chain connects TRBV12-3 or TRBV12-4 to TRBJ1-1; TRBD1 is a possible D gene (6 bases). The CDR3 totals 13 residues. Trimming stripped 7 bases from V and 4 bases from J, with 13 bases between.

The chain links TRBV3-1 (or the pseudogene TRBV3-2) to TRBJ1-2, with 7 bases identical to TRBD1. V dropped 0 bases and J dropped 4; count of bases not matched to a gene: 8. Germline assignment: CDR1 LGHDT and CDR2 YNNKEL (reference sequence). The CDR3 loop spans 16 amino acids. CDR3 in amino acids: CASSQEWAQGSYGYTF. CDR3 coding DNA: TGTGCCAGCAGCCAAGAATGGGCACAGGGGAGCTATGGCTACACCTTC.

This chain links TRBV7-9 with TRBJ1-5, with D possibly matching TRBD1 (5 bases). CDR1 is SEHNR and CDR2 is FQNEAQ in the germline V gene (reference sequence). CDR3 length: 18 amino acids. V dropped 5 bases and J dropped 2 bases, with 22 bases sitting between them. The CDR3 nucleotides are TGTGCCAGCAGCCGAACGGGGGTCGTGGGGGTTGGCAATCAGCCCCAGCATTTT. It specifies CASSRTGVVGVGNQPQHF.

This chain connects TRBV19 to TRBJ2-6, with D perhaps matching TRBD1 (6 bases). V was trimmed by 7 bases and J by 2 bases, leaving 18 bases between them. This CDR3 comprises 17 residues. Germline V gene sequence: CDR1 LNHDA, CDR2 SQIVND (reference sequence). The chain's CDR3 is CASTDRTGFAGANVLTF. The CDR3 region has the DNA TGTGCCAGTACCGACCGAACAGGGTTTGCTGGGGCCAACGTCCTGACTTTC.

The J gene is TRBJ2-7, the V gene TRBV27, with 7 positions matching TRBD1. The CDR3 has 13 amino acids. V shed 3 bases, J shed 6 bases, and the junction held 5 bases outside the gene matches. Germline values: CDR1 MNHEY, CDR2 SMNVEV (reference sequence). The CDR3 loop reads CASSFVGQIEQYF. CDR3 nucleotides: TGTGCCAGCAGTTTTGTGGGACAGATCGAGCAGTACTTC.

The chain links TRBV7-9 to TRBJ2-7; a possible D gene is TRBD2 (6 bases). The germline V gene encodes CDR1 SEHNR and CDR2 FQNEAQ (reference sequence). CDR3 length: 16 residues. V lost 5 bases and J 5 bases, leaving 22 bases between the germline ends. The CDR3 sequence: CASSVIQGGGSHEQYF. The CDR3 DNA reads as TGTGCCAGCAGCGTTATCCAGGGTGGGGGGAGCCACGAGCAGTACTTC. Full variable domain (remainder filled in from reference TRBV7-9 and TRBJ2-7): DTGVSQNPRHKITKRGQNVTFRCDPISEHNRLYWYRQTLGQGPEFLTYFQNEAQLEKSRLLSDRFSAERPKGSFSTLEIQRTEQGDSAMYLCASSVIQGGGSHEQYFGPGTRLTVT.

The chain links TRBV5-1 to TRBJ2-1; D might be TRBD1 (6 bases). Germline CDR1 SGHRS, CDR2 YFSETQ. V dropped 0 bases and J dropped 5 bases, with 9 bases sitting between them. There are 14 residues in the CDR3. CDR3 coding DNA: TGCGCCAGCAGCTTGGACCGGACAGACAATGAGCAGTTCTTC. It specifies CASSLDRTDNEQFF.

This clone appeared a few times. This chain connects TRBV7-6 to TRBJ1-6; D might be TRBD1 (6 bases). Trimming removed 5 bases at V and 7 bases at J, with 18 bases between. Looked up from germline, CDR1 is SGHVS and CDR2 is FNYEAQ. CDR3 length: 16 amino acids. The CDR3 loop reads CASSPAGARGNSPLHF. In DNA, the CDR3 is TGTGCCAGCAGCCCGGCGGGGGCGCGAGGCAATTCACCCCTCCACTTT.

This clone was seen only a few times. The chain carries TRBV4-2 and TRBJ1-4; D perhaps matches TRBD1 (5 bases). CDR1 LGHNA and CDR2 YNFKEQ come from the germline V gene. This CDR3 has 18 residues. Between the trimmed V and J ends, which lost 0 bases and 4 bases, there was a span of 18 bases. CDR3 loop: CASSQDTFVGGLNEKLFF. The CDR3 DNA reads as TGTGCCAGCAGCCAAGATACGTTTGTCGGGGGACTTAATGAAAAACTGTTTTTT.

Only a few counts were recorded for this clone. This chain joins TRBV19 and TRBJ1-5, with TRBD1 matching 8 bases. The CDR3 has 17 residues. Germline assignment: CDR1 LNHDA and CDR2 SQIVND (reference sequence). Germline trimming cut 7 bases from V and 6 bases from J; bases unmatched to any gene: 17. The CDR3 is CASTSQGVRLSGQPQHF. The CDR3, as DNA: TGTGCCAGTACCTCACAGGGGGTGAGACTTTCGGGTCAGCCCCAGCATTTT. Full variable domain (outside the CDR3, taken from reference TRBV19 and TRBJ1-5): DGGITQSPKYLFRKEGQNVTLSCEQNLNHDAMYWYRQDPGQGLRLIYYSQIVNDFQKGDIAEGYSVSREKKESFPLTVTSAQKNPTAFYLCASTSQGVRLSGQPQHFGDGTRLSIL.

The CDR3 nucleotides read TGTGCCAGCAGTTCCCGGGAGGGGGGGCGGGAGCAGTACTTC. Protein product: CASSSREGGREQYF. The chain is built from TRBV2 and TRBJ2-7; 8 bases align to TRBD2. Germline values: CDR1 SNHLY, CDR2 FYNNEI. The CDR3 runs to 14 residues. Trimming took 5 bases from V and 7 from J; bases not matched to a gene: 10.

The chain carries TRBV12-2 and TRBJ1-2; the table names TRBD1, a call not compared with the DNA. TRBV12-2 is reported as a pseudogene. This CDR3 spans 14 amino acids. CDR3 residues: CASLAGQEVHGYTF. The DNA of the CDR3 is TGTGCAAGCCTCGCGGGACAGGAAGTCCACGGCTACACCTTC.

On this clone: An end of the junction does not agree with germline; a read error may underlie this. CDR3: CASNDGGTGSSAIDF. As DNA, the CDR3 is TGTGCCAGCAATGATGGAGGGACAGGGTCATCTGCCATAGACTTT. The chain joins TRBV2 to TRBJ1-6, with 9 positions matching TRBD1. Germline V gene lookup returns CDR1 SNHLY and CDR2 FYNNEI. This CDR3 has 15 amino acids.

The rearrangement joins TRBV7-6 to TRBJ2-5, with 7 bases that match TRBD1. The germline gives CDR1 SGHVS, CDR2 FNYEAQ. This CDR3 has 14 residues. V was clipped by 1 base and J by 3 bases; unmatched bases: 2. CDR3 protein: CASSLVTGEETQYF. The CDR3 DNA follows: TGTGCCAGCAGCTTAGTTACAGGGGAAGAGACCCAGTACTTC.

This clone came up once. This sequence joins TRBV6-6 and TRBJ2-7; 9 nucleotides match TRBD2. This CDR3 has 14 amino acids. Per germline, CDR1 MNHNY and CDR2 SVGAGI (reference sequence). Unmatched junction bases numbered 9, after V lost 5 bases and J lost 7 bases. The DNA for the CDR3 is TGTGCCAGCAGTAACCTAGCGGGAAACGGAGAGCAGTACTTC. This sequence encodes CASSNLAGNGEQYF.

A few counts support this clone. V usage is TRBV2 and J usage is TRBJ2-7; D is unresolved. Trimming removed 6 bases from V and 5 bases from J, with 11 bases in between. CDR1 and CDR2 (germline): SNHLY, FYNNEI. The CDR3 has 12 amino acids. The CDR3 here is CASRGSVDEQYF. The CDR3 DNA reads TGTGCCAGCAGAGGAAGCGTGGACGAGCAGTACTTC.

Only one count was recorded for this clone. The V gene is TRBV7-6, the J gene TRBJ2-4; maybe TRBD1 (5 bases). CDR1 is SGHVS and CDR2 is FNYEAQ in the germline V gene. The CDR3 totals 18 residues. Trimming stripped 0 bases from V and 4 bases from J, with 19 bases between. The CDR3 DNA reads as TGTGCCAGCAGCTTAGCCCCGACAGTTCAGGCTTCTAAAAACATTCAGTACTTC. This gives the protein CASSLAPTVQASKNIQYF.

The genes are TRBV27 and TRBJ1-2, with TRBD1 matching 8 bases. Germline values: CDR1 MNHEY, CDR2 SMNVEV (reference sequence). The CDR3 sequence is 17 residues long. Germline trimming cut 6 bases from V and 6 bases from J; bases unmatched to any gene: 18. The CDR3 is CASSRGQYRTGSNGYTF. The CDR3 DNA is TGTGCCAGCAGCAGAGGCCAATATAGGACAGGGAGTAATGGCTACACCTTC.